Shown below are 17 T cell receptor beta chains from a single sample sequenced in a study of blood T cell repertoires in COVID-19 (dated by TCRdb to about 2020). The library was obtained by the immunoSEQ multiplex PCR assay. The immuneACCESS repertoire file appears here via TCRdb, limited to in-frame rearrangements. These files lack a portion of the clones; in checked studies, under half of the deficit traces to unresolved V genes, and the cause of the others is not known. For this sample the table gives about 40,000 clones, of which roughly nine tenths were detected only once. The ten largest clones take up approximately 20% of the sample. Specimen: peripheral blood. Every receptor here comes from a man between 50 and 59 years old in a cohort sampled during active COVID-19.

The chain uses TRBV3-1 (or the pseudogene TRBV3-2) and TRBJ1-1; D might be TRBD1 (5 bases). Per the germline V gene, CDR1 is LGHDT and CDR2 is YNNKEL (reference sequence). The CDR3 spans 15 residues. V gave up 1 base and J gave up 6 bases, with 15 bases separating them. DNA of the CDR3: TGTGCCAGCAGCCAAGCCACCCGGGGGGAGGCTGAAGCTTTCTTT. Translation: CASSQATRGEAEAFF.

This clone came up once. This chain links TRBV7-8 with TRBJ1-5; 7 nucleotides match TRBD1. Germline values: CDR1 SGHVS, CDR2 FQNEAQ. Trimming at V came to 5 bases and at J to 0 bases, leaving 7 bases not matched to a gene. The CDR3 runs 16 residues. The CDR3 here is CASSAGTADSNQPQHF. The CDR3 nucleotides read TGTGCCAGCAGCGCCGGGACAGCCGATAGCAATCAGCCCCAGCATTTT.

The rearrangement uses TRBV9 and TRBJ2-3; TRBD2 is a possible D gene (6 bases). The CDR3 sequence is 17 residues long. The V and J ends lost 0 bases and 6 bases respectively, with 20 bases between them. The germline V gene encodes CDR1 SGDLS and CDR2 YYNGEE. The CDR3 bases are TGTGCCAGCAGCGTAGAGTGGGGGGTGACCGGTGGGGATACGCAGTATTTT. Translated, it gives CASSVEWGVTGGDTQYF. The full variable domain, rest sourced from reference TRBV9 and TRBJ2-3, is DSGVTQTPKHLITATGQRVTLRCSPRSGDLSVYWYQQSLDQGLQFLIQYYNGEERAKGNILERFSAQQFPDLHSELNLSSLELGDSALYFCASSVEWGVTGGDTQYFGPGTRLTVL.

The genes are TRBV14 and TRBJ1-5; D call uncertain. The germline V gene encodes CDR1 SGHDN and CDR2 FVKESK. Trimming took off 5 bases at V and 4 bases at J, with 12 bases between the two ends. The CDR3 is 14 residues long. The CDR3 DNA follows: TGTGCCAGCAGCGGGAGAAAGAGAAATCAGCCCCAGCATTTT. Translation: CASSGRKRNQPQHF.

The chain uses TRBV6-2 or TRBV6-3 and TRBJ2-1; D gene ambiguous. Trimming shortened V by 4 bases and J by 7 bases, and 8 bases separated the two germline ends. This CDR3 spans 12 amino acids. CDR1 and CDR2 from the germline V gene are MNHEY and SVGEGT. CDR3 nucleotides: TGTGCCAGCAGTTTCCCCGGGAATGAGCAGTTCTTC. Encoded protein: CASSFPGNEQFF.

This chain uses TRBV3-1 (or the pseudogene TRBV3-2) with TRBJ2-1, with TRBD2 matching over 11 bases. The CDR3 sequence is 16 residues long. CDR1 LGHDT and CDR2 YNNKEL come from the germline V gene (reference sequence). The trim removed 2 bases at V and 10 bases at J, leaving 10 bases unmatched. The chain's CDR3 is CASSQLLAGVPREQFF. In DNA form, the CDR3 reads TGTGCCAGCAGCCAACTACTAGCGGGGGTCCCCAGGGAGCAGTTCTTC.

This clone occurred once. The gene calls are TRBV11-2 and TRBJ2-5; 9 positions match TRBD1. The CDR3 is 18 residues long. CDR1 is SGHAT, CDR2 FQNNGV, per germline. The J segment lost 2 bases and the V segment lost 0 bases, leaving 10 bases of the junction unmatched. CDR3 sequence: CASSLDHRGTGPQETQYF. Written as DNA, the CDR3 is TGTGCCAGCAGCTTAGATCATCGGGGGACAGGGCCACAAGAGACCCAGTACTTC.

The chain couples TRBV6-5 to TRBJ2-3; 8 bases map to TRBD1. The CDR3 sequence is 14 residues long. The ends lost 5 bases at V and 8 bases at J; junction bases unmatched: 9. From germline, CDR1 is MNHEY and CDR2 SVGAGI. CDR3 bases: TGTGCCAGCAGTCCCGGGACAGGCGTCGGTACGCAGTATTTT. Amino acids: CASSPGTGVGTQYF.

The chain recombines TRBV21-1 with TRBJ2-7; the table names TRBD1, a call not compared with the DNA. TRBV21-1 corresponds to a pseudogene. The CDR3 totals 16 residues. CDR3 protein: CASSKSGQGSNYEQYV. The CDR3 nucleotides are TGTGCCAGCAGCAAAAGCGGTCAGGGGTCGAACTACGAGCAGTACGTC.

The V and J genes are TRBV3-1 (or the pseudogene TRBV3-2) and TRBJ2-7; D unresolved. The V gene's germline CDR1 is LGHDT and CDR2 YNNKEL (reference sequence). The CDR3 contains 12 residues. V lost 1 base, J lost 4 bases, and 5 bases lay in between. CDR3 nucleotide sequence: TGTGCCAGCAGCCAAGGCGGATACGAGCAGTACGTC. Amino acids: CASSQGGYEQYV.

V gene TRBV3-1 (or the pseudogene TRBV3-2) combines with J gene TRBJ2-3; no reliable D call. With 1 base removed from V and 3 bases from J, the gap between germline ends came to 14 bases. The germline V gene encodes CDR1 LGHDT and CDR2 YNNKEL (reference sequence). This CDR3 has 16 residues. This CDR3 reads CASSQVAAVRTDTQYF. The CDR3 nucleotides read TGTGCCAGCAGCCAAGTGGCCGCAGTGAGGACAGATACGCAGTATTTT.

The chain employs TRBV7-9 and TRBJ2-1; 9 bases are a match to TRBD2. The V segment lost 5 bases and the J segment 4 bases; nucleotides outside the gene matches: 9. Germline lookup yields CDR1 SEHNR and CDR2 FQNEAQ (reference sequence). The CDR3 totals 16 residues. DNA for the CDR3: TGTGCCAGCAGCCCATCGAGACTAGCGGAATACAATGAGCAGTTCTTC. Translated, it gives CASSPSRLAEYNEQFF. The full variable domain, with the rest looked up from reference TRBV7-9 and TRBJ2-1, is DTGVSQNPRHKITKRGQNVTFRCDPISEHNRLYWYRQTLGQGPEFLTYFQNEAQLEKSRLLSDRFSAERPKGSFSTLEIQRTEQGDSAMYLCASSPSRLAEYNEQFFGPGTRLTVL.

The chain recombines TRBV13 with TRBJ2-3, with TRBD2 matching over 13 bases. Germline CDR1 and CDR2: PRHDT and FYEKMQ (reference sequence). This CDR3 comprises 16 residues. Trimming took 5 bases from V and 8 from J; bases not matched to a gene: 10. CDR3 nucleotide sequence: TGTGCCAGCAGCGGGTGGACTAGCGGGAGTGCGGGTACGCAGTATTTT. Protein sequence: CASSGWTSGSAGTQYF. Drawing the rest from reference TRBV13 and TRBJ2-3, the complete variable domain is AAGVIQSPRHLIKEKRETATLKCYPIPRHDTVYWYQQGPGQDPQFLISFYEKMQSDKGSIPDRFSAQQFSDYHSELNMSSLELGDSALYFCASSGWTSGSAGTQYFGPGTRLTVL.

The chain recombines TRBV5-6 with TRBJ2-7; 8 bases fit TRBD2. V shed 3 bases, J shed 3 bases, and the junction held 8 bases outside the gene matches. The V gene's germline CDR1 is SGHDT and CDR2 YYEEEE. The CDR3 covers 15 residues. The chain's CDR3 is CASSSLLAEYYEQYF. CDR3 DNA sequence: TGTGCCAGCAGCTCGCTACTAGCGGAATACTACGAGCAGTACTTC.

The V gene is TRBV9, the J gene TRBJ2-5; 8 nucleotides match TRBD2. J lost 1 base, V lost 4 bases, and 3 bases had no gene match. The CDR3 covers 14 residues. CDR1 SGDLS and CDR2 YYNGEE come from the germline V gene. CDR3 amino acids: CASSPSGSQETQYF. The DNA for the CDR3 is TGTGCCAGCAGCCCCAGCGGGAGCCAAGAGACCCAGTACTTC.

This rearrangement joins TRBV12-2 to TRBJ1-2. TRBV12-2 is a recognized pseudogene. This CDR3 spans 11 amino acids. CDR3 sequence (DNA): TGTGCAAGTCGCTCCTTAATTGGCTACACCTTC. This encodes CASRSLIGYTF.

The J gene is TRBJ1-2, the V gene TRBV5-4; 9 bases are a match to TRBD1. The V gene's germline CDR1 is SGHNT and CDR2 YYREEE (reference sequence). The length of the CDR3 is 14 residues. V dropped 3 bases and J dropped 8; count of bases not matched to a gene: 8. The CDR3 DNA reads TGTGCCAGCAGCTGGGACAGGGCGATGGAGGGCTACACCTTC. Its protein product is CASSWDRAMEGYTF. The full variable domain, completed using reference TRBV5-4 and TRBJ1-2, is ETGVTQSPTHLIKTRGQQVTLRCSSQSGHNTVSWYQQALGQGPQFIFQYYREEENGRGNFPPRFSGLQFPNYSSELNVNALELDDSALYLCASSWDRAMEGYTFGSGTRLTVV.